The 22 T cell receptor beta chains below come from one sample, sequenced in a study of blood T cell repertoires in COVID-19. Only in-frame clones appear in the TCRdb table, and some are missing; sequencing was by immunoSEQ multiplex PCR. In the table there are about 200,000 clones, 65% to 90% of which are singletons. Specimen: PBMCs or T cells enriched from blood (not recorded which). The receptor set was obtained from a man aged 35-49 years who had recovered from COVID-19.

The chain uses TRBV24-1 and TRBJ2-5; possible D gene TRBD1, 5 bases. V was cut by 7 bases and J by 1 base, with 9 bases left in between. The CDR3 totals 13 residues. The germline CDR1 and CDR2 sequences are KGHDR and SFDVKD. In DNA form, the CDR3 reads TGTGCCACCAGAAGACAGTGCCAAGAGACCCAGTACTTC. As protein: CATRRQCQETQYF.

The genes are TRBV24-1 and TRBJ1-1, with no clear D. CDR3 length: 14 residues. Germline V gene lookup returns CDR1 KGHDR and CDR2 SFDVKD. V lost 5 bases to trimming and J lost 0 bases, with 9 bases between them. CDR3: CATSGEGLNTEAFF. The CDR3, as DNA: TGTGCCACCAGTGGAGAGGGATTGAACACTGAAGCTTTCTTT.

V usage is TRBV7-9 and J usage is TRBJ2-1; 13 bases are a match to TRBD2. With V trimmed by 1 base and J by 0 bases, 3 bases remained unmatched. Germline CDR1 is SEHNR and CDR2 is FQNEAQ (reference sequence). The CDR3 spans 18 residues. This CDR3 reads CASSLGGLAGSSYNEQFF. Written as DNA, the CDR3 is TGTGCCAGCAGCTTAGGGGGACTAGCGGGGAGCTCCTACAATGAGCAGTTCTTC. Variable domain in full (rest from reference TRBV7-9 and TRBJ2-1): DTGVSQNPRHKITKRGQNVTFRCDPISEHNRLYWYRQTLGQGPEFLTYFQNEAQLEKSRLLSDRFSAERPKGSFSTLEIQRTEQGDSAMYLCASSLGGLAGSSYNEQFFGPGTRLTVL.

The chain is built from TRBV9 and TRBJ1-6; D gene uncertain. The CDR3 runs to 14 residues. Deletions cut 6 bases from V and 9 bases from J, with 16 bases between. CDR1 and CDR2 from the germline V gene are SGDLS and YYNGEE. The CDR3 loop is CASNSGSERSPLHF. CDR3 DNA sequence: TGTGCCAGCAACTCCGGGTCAGAGCGTTCACCCCTCCACTTT.

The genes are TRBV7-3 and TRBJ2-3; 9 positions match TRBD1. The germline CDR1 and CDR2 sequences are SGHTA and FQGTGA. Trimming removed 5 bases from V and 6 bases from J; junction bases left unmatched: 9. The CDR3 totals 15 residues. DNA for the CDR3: TGTGCCAGCAGCCGGGGACAGGGAAAGAGGGATACGCAGTATTTT. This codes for CASSRGQGKRDTQYF.

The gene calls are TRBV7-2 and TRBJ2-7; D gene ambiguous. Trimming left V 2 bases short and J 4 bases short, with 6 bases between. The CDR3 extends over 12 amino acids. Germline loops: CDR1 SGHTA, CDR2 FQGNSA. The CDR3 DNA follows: TGTGCCAGCAGCTTATCCAGGTACGAGCAGTACTTC. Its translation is CASSLSRYEQYF.

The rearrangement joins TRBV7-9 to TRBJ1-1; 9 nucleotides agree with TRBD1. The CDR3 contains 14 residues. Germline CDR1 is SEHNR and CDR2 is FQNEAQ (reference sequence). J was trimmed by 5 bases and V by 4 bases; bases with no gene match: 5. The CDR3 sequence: CASSWTGVGTEAFF. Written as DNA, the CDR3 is TGTGCCAGCAGCTGGACAGGGGTTGGAACTGAAGCTTTCTTT.

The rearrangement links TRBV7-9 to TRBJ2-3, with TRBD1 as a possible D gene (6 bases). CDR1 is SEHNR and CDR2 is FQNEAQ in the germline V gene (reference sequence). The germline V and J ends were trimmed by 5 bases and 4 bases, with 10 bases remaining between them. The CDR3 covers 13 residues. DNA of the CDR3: TGTGCCAGCAGCAAAACAGGGTCAGATACGCAGTATTTT. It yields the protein CASSKTGSDTQYF.

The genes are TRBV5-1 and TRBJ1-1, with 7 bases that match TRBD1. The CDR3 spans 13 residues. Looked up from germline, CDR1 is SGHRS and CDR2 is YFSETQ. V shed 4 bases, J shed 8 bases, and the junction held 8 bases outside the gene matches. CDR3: CASSMRTGGEAFF. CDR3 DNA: TGCGCCAGCAGCATGAGGACAGGTGGAGAAGCTTTCTTT.

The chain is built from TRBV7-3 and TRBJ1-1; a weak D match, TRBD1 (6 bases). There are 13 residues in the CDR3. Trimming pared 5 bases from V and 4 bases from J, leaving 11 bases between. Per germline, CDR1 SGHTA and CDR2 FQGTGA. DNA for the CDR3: TGTGCCAGCAGCCGTACAGGGACCACTGAAGCTTTCTTT. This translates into CASSRTGTTEAFF.

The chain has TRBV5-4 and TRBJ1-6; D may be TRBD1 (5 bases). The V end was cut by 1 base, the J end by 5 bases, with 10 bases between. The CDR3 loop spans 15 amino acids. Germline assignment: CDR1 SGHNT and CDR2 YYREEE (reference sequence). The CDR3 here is CASSLIGTHNSPLHF. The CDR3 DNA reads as TGTGCCAGCAGCTTGATAGGGACTCATAATTCACCCCTCCACTTT.

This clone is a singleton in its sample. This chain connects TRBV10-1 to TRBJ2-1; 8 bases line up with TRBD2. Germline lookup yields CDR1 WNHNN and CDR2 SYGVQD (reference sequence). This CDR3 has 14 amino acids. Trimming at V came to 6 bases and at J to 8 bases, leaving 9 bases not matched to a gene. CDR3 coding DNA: TGCGCCAGCAGCCGAGCGGGAGCGGAGTATGAGCAGTTCTTC. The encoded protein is CASSRAGAEYEQFF.

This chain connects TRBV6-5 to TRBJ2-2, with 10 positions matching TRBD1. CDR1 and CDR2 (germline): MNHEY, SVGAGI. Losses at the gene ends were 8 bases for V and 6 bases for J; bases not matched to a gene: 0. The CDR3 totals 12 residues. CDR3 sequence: CASGTGAGELFF. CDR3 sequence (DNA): TGTGCCAGCGGGACAGGGGCCGGGGAGCTGTTTTTT.

The DNA for the CDR3 is TGTGCCAGCTCACCAGGGACAGGGGGCAATGAGCAGTTCTTC. Protein product: CASSPGTGGNEQFF. The gene calls are TRBV18 and TRBJ2-1; 11 bases align to TRBD1. The V gene's germline CDR1 is KGHSH and CDR2 LQKENI. The CDR3 is made up of 14 amino acids. The J segment lost 6 bases and the V segment lost 2 bases, leaving 0 bases of the junction unmatched.

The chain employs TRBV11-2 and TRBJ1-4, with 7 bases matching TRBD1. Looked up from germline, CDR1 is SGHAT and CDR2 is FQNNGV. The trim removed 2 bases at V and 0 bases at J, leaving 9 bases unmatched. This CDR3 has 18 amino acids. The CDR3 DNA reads TGTGCCAGCAGCTTAATCGGACAGGCGTATGCAACTAATGAAAAACTGTTTTTT. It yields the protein CASSLIGQAYATNEKLFF.

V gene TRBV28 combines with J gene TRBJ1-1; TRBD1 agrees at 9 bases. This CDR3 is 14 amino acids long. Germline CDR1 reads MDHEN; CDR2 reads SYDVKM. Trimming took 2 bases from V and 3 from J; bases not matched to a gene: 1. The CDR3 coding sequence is TGTGCCAGCAGTTTAGGGGACAGGGACACTGAAGCTTTCTTT. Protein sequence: CASSLGDRDTEAFF. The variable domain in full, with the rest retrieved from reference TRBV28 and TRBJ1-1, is DVKVTQSSRYLVKRTGEKVFLECVQDMDHENMFWYRQDPGLGLRLIYFSYDVKMKEKGDIPEGYSVSREKKERFSLILESASTNQTSMYLCASSLGDRDTEAFFGQGTRLTVV.

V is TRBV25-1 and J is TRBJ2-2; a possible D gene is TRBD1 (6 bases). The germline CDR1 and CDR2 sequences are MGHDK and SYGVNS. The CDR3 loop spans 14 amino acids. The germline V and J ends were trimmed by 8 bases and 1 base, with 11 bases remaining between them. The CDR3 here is CASPRTENTGELFF. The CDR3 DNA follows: TGTGCCAGCCCAAGGACAGAGAACACCGGGGAGCTGTTTTTT.

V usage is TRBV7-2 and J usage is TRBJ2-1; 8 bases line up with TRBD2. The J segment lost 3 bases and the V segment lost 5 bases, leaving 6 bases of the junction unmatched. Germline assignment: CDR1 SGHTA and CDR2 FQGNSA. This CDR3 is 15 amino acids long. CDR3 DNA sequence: TGTGCCAGCAGCATTAGCGGGAACCTCTACAATGAGCAGTTCTTC. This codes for CASSISGNLYNEQFF.

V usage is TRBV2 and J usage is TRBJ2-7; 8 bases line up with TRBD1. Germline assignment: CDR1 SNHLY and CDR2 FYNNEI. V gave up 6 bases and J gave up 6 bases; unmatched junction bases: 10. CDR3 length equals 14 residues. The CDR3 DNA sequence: TGTGCCAGCAGCCCCGAGCAGGGGGCGGTCGAGCAGTACGTC. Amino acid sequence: CASSPEQGAVEQYV.

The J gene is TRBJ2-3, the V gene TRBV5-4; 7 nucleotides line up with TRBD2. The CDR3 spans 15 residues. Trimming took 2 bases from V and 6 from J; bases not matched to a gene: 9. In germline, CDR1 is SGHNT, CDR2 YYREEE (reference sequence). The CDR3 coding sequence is TGTGCCAGCAGCTTAGAAGGCGGGGGAAGGGATACGCAGTATTTT. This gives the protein CASSLEGGGRDTQYF.

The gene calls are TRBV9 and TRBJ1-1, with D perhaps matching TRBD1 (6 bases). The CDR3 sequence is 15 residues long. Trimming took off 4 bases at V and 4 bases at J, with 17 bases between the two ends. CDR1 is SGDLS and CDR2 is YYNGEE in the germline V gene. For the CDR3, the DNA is TGTGCCAGCAGCCCGTGGGGGCGGGCGGTCACTGAAGCTTTCTTT. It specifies CASSPWGRAVTEAFF.

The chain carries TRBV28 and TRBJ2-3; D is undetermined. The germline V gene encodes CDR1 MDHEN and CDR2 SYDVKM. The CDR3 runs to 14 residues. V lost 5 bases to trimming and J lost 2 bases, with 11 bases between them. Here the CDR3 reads CASSLDGDTDTQYF. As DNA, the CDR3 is TGTGCCAGCAGTCTTGACGGAGACACAGATACGCAGTATTTT.